The rows below give T cell receptor beta chains drawn from one sample of a study of Ad26.COV2.S vaccination and SARS-CoV-2 variants. Using immunoSEQ multiplex PCR, the repertoire was profiled, and TCRdb retains in-frame clones only, with some absent. The data contain under 150,000 clones, 75% to 90% of them seen just once; the ten biggest clones take up 5%. The material sequenced was peripheral blood, taken after recovery from COVID-19. These receptors were obtained from a human donor who had recovered from COVID-19. CDR3s include the opening cysteine and the closing phenylalanine or tryptophan. A D gene is named only where the DNA matches it firmly. Clone size is not always given. Where it is, it says once, few, many or a class for expanded clones.

V gene	clone size	J gene	D gene	CDR3 DNA	CDR3 protein
TRBV19	NA	TRBJ1-5	TRBD1	TGTGCCAGTACTCTGGGGGCAGGGGGTCAGCCCCAGCATTTT	CASTLGAGGQPQHF
TRBV27	NA	TRBJ1-1	TRBD1	TGTGCCAGCAGTTTGACAGGGGGCGTGACTGAAGCTTTCTTT	CASSLTGGVTEAFF
TRBV10-1	NA	TRBJ1-1	NA	TGCGCCAGCAGTGACGGTGGAATAGGGGGCACTGAAGCTTTCTTT	CASSDGGIGGTEAFF
TRBV15	NA	TRBJ2-7	TRBD2	TGTGCCACCAGCAGCACTAGCGAATTCCCCGCCTACGAGCAGTACTTC	CATSSTSEFPAYEQYF
TRBV7-9	NA	TRBJ2-1	TRBD2	TGTGCCAGCAGCCTACGGACTAGCGGGGACTACAATGAGCAGTTCTTC	CASSLRTSGDYNEQFF
TRBV9	NA	TRBJ1-3	NA	TGTGCCAGCAGCGTTACGGGGACCTCTGGAAACACCATATATTTT	CASSVTGTSGNTIYF
TRBV7-9	NA	TRBJ1-2	NA	TGTGCCAGCAGTTCCGACAGGATGACTCCCTATGGCTACACCTTC	CASSSDRMTPYGYTF
TRBV7-9	NA	TRBJ2-2	TRBD1	TGTGCCAGCTCCCGGGACAGGGCCGGGGAGCTGTTTTTT	CASSRDRAGELFF
TRBV28	few	TRBJ1-5	TRBD1	TGTGCCAGCAGTGACGGGACAGGGGTCGCAAAGCCCCAGCATTTT	CASSDGTGVAKPQHF
TRBV12-5	NA	TRBJ1-1	NA	TGTGCTAGTGGTTTCTCATCCCCGTTTACTGAAGCTTTCTTT	CASGFSSPFTEAFF
TRBV18	once	TRBJ1-1	TRBD1	TGTGCCAGCTCGCTTGCCGGGACAGATAACACTGAAGCTTTCTTT	CASSLAGTDNTEAFF
TRBV28	NA	TRBJ2-7	TRBD1	TGTGCCAGCAGAACGACCGGGACAGGGGTTTACGAGCAGTACTTC	CASRTTGTGVYEQYF
TRBV27	few	TRBJ2-2	NA	TGTGCCAGCAGTTCGGGACTGCTGAACACCGGGGAGCTGTTTTTT	CASSSGLLNTGELFF
TRBV30	NA	TRBJ2-3	TRBD2	TGTGCTTTGAGGCCTAGCGGGGTAAATACGCAGTATTTT	CALRPSGVNTQYF
TRBV5-4	NA	TRBJ2-3	TRBD2	TGTGCCAGCAGCGCGGGTACTAGCGGGGGGTTAGATACGCAGTATTTT	CASSAGTSGGLDTQYF